This TCR beta chain comes out of a study of spatial heterogeneity in lung cancer (dated 2019 in TCRdb). In terms of the full investigation: Donors were under 95 patients with early-stage, untreated non-small cell lung cancer from the lung TRACERx cohort. Follow-up PBMC samples were sequenced whenever available, with the median time to follow-up being two to three years after resection. More beta-chain than alpha-chain transcripts were consistently detected, likely reflecting higher beta-chain transcript abundance. In the raw uncorrected reads, each unique combination of TCR and UMI appeared more than ten times on average. TCR alpha and beta repertoires were quantitatively compared across multiple tumor regions, matched nontumor lung and blood in non-small cell lung cancer. Nonsynonymous mutation counts, determined by whole-exome sequencing of tumor tissue, were related to features of the TCR repertoire. At surgery, both alpha and beta chains were TCR-sequenced in 220 tumor regions, about 64 matched nontumor lung samples and around 50 PBMC samples. Findings and caveats that apply to the study as a whole: Only 14 patients were included in the comparisons of baseline and follow-up blood repertoires. Ubiquitous expanded tumor TCRs were found in blood more often at tumor resection than at routine follow-up. Additional single-cell paired TCR alpha and beta sequencing was considered necessary to confirm, at a functional level, the hypothesis that regional TCRs recognize regional mutations.

This specimen's time point label, interpreted: blood at routine non-recurrence follow-up after resection. Whole RNA extracted from tumor and nontumor lung tissue, or from cryopreserved PBMC samples, was used for TCR sequencing without cell sorting. Only patients for whom sufficient RNA was available from at least two tumor regions were selected for TCR sequencing. Receptors were amplified or captured by 5' RACE. Sequencing used a NextSeq 500. In the TCR library protocol, a unique molecular identifier was attached to each TCR cDNA molecule so that PCR and sequencing errors could be corrected. Processing in the source paper ran as follows. Decombinator tools were used for TCR identification, UMI-based error correction and CDR3 extraction. TCRs above a frequency of 2 per 1,000, corresponding to the top 1% of the tumor frequency distribution, were defined as expanded. Renyi diversity was computed with the R vegan package after each repertoire had been subsampled 100 times to 5,000 TCRs. CDR3 similarity networks were constructed using string-kernel similarity of amino acid triplets, with links drawn between CDR3s whose pairwise similarity was above 0.82. The public reads were quality trimmed at Q25 with fastp and then assembled into clones with MiXCR by TCRdb, keeping productive beta chains. Rows are combined by CDR3 protein, so each entry shows the most common genes and DNA. None of the V and J calls come from the authors' own analysis; TCRdb made them. For this sample the table gives roughly 3,000 distinct CDR3 sequences, of which roughly a fifth were detected only once. The top ten clones comprise 35% to 45% of the sample.

From its cysteine to its phenylalanine, the CDR3 spans 13 amino acids. The DNA shown is the 39-base CDR3, in frame from base 1. CDR1 and CDR2 were assigned from the germline V gene as SNHLY and FYNNEI. The germline ends are 9 bases apart after V is trimmed by 2 bases and J by 7 bases. This clonotype was detected once. Which antigen it targets is not known. No base-level quality is on record; no much larger clone is a single base apart. Just one read gives weak support. The sequences come from PBMCs, collected at follow-up. This receptor was obtained from a male donor with early-stage non-small cell lung cancer. The rearranged chain carries TRBV2 and TRBJ1-5; tentative D gene TRBD1, with 5 bases matching. The nucleotide sequence is TGTGCCAGCAGTGAACAGGGCGGGCAGCCCCAGCATTTT. The translation is CASSEQGGQPQHF.